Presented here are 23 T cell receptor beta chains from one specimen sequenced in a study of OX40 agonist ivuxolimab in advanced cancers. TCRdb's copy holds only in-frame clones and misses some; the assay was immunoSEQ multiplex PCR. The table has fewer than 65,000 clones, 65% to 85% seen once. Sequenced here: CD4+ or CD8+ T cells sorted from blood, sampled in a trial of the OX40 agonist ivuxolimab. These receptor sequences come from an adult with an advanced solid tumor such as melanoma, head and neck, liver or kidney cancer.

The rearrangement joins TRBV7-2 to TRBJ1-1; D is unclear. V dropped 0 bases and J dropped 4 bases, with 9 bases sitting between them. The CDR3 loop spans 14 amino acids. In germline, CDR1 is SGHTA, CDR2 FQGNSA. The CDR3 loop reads CASSLARQATEAFF. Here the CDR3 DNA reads TGTGCCAGCAGCTTAGCCAGGCAAGCCACTGAAGCTTTCTTT.

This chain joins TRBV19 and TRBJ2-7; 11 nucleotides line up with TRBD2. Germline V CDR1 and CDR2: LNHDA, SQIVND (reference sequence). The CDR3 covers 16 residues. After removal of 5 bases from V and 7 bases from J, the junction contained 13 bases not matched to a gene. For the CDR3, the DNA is TGTGCCAGTAGTGAAGGTCCGGGACTAGCGGCGGGGGAGCAGTACTTC. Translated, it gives CASSEGPGLAAGEQYF.

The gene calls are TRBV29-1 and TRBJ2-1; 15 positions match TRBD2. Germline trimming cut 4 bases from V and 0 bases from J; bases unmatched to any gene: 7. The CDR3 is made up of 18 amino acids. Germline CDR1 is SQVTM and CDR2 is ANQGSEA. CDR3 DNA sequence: TGCAGCGTTGCGGGACTAGCGGGGGGTTCGAGCTCCTACAATGAGCAGTTCTTC. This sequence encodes CSVAGLAGGSSSYNEQFF.

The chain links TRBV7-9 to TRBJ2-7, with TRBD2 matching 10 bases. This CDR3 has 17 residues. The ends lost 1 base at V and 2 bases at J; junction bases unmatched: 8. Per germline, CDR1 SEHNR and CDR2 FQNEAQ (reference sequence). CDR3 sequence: CASSLGLAGEGPYEQYF. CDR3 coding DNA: TGTGCCAGCAGCTTAGGGCTAGCGGGAGAGGGACCCTACGAGCAGTACTTC.

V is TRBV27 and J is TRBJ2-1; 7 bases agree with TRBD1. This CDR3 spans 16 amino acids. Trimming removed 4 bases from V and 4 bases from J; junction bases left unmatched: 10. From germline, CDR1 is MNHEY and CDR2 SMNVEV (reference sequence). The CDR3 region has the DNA TGTGCCAGCAGTTCCAGAAGGGGGCCAGGGTACAATGAGCAGTTCTTC. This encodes CASSSRRGPGYNEQFF.

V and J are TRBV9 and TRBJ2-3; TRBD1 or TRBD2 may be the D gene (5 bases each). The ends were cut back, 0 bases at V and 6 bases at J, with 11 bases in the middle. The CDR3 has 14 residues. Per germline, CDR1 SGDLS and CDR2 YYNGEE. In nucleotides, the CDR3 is TGTGCCAGCAGCGTAGGGGGGTTCGGCGATACGCAGTATTTT. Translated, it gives CASSVGGFGDTQYF.

As DNA, the CDR3 is TGTGCCAGCAGCTTAGGGCGGGAGAAGGGTGGCTACACCTTC. This sequence encodes CASSLGREKGGYTF. V gene TRBV11-2 combines with J gene TRBJ1-2; D gene uncertain. Trimming stripped 1 base from V and 7 bases from J, with 13 bases between. Per the germline V gene, CDR1 is SGHAT and CDR2 is FQNNGV. The CDR3 covers 14 residues.

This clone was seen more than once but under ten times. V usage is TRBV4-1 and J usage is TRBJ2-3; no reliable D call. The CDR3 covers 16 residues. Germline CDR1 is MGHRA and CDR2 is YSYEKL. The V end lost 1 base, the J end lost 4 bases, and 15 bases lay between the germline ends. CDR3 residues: CASSQVDRSGADTQYF. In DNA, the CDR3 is TGCGCCAGCAGCCAAGTCGATCGGAGTGGCGCAGATACGCAGTATTTT.

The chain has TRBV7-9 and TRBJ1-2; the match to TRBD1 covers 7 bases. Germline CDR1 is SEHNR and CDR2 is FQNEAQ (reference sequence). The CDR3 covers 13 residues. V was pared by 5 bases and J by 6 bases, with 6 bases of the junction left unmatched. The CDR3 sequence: CASSRQGEDGYTF. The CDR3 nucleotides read TGTGCCAGCAGCCGTCAGGGGGAGGATGGCTACACCTTC.

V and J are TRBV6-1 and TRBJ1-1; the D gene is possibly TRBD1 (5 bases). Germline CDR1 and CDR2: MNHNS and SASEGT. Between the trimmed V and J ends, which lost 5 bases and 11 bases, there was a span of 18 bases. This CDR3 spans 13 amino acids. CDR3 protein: CASSPTPGGEAFF. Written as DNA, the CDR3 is TGTGCCAGCAGTCCTACCCCCGGGGGAGAGGCTTTCTTT.

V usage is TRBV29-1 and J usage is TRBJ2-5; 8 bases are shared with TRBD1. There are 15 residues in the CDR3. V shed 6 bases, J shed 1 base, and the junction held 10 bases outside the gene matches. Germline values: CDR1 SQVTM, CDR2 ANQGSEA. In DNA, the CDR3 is TGCAGCGTGGATGACAGGGGAGGCGTCCAAGAGACCCAGTACTTC. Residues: CSVDDRGGVQETQYF.

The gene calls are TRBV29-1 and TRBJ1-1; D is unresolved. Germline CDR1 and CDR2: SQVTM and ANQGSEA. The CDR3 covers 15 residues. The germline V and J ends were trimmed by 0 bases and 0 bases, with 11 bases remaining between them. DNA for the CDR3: TGCAGCGTTGAAGATCTAGAGTCCCTGAACACTGAAGCTTTCTTT. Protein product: CSVEDLESLNTEAFF.

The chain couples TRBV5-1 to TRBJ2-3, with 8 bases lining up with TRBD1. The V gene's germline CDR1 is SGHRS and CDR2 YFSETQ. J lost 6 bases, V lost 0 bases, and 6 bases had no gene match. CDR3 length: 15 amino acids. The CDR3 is CASSLVGQGSDTQYF. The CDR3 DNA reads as TGCGCCAGCAGCTTGGTTGGACAGGGATCGGATACGCAGTATTTT.

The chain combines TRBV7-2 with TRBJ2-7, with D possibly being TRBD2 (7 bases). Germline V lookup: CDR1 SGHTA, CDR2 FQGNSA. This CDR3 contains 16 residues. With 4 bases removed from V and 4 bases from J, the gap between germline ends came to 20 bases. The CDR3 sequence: CASSSGDRGGRYEQYF. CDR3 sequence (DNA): TGTGCCAGCAGCTCAGGAGATCGCGGGGGCAGGTACGAGCAGTACTTC.

In DNA, the CDR3 is TGTGCCAGCAGCTTAGCTTCGACAGGGGCCTATGGCTACACCTTC. Amino acids: CASSLASTGAYGYTF. The rearrangement joins TRBV7-2 to TRBJ1-2, with TRBD1 matching 8 bases. CDR1 and CDR2 (germline): SGHTA, FQGNSA. The CDR3 extends over 15 amino acids. The trim removed 0 bases at V and 4 bases at J, leaving 4 bases unmatched.

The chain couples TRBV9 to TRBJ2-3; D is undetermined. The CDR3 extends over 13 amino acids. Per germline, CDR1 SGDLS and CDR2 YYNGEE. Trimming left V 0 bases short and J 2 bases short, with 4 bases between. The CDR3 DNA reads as TGTGCCAGCAGCGTAGCTCTCACAGATACGCAGTATTTT. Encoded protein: CASSVALTDTQYF.

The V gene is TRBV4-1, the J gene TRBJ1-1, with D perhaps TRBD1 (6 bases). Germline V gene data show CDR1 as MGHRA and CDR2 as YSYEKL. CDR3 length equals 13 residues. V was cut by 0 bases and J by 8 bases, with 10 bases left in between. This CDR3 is CASSQDRGREAFF. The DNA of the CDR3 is TGCGCCAGCAGCCAAGATCGGGGGCGAGAAGCTTTCTTT.

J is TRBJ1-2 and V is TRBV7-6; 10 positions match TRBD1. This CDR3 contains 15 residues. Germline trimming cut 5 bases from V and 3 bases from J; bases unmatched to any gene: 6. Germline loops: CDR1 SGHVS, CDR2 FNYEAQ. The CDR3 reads CASSPRQGADYGYTF. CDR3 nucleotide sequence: TGTGCCAGCAGCCCTAGACAGGGGGCTGACTATGGCTACACCTTC.

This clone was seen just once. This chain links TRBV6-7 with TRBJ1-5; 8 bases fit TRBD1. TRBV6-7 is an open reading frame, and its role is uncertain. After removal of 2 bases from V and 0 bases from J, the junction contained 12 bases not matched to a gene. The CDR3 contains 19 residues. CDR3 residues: CASSYQTGVPSSSNQPQHF. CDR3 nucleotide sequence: TGTGCCAGCAGTTACCAGACAGGGGTTCCTTCCTCTAGCAATCAGCCCCAGCATTTT.

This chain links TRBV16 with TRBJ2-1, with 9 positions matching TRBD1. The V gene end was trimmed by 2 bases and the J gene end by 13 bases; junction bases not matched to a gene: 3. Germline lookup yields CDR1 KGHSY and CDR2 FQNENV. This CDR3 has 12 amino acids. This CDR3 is CASSQGTGPQFF. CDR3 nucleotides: TGTGCCAGCAGCCAAGGGACAGGGCCACAGTTCTTC.

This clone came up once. The CDR3 region is CASSGASGVKTQYF. The CDR3 nucleotides are TGTGCCAGCAGTGGGGCTAGCGGGGTTAAGACCCAGTACTTC. The chain carries TRBV28 and TRBJ2-5; 9 nucleotides line up with TRBD2. Germline CDR1 MDHEN, CDR2 SYDVKM. There are 14 residues in the CDR3. V shed 5 bases and J 6 bases; nucleotides not matched to a gene: 7.

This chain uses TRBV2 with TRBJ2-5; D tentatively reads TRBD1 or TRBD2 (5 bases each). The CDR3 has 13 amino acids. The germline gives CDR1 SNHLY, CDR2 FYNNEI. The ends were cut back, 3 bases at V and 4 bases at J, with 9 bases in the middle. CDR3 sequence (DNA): TGTGCCAGCAGTGACGCAGGGACAGAGACCCAGTACTTC. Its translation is CASSDAGTETQYF.

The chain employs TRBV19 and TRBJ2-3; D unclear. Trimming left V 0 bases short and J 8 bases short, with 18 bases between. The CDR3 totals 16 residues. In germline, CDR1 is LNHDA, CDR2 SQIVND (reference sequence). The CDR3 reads CASSIDSGGPLPTQYF. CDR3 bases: TGTGCCAGTAGTATAGATTCTGGCGGACCCCTCCCTACGCAGTATTTT.